This TCR beta chain was recorded in a study of cytomegalovirus exposure and HLA in healthy donors. The V segment lost 6 bases and the J segment 4 bases; nucleotides outside the gene matches: 12. This CDR3 region has 16 residues. Germline V lookup: CDR1 SGHDT, CDR2 YYEEEE. PCR employed 60 Vbeta and 13 Jbeta primers. Assay: immunoSEQ multiplex PCR; the TCRdb copy retains only in-frame clones and omits some. The sample carries roughly 100,000 clones, around 80% recorded once. Study conclusions and caveats: Confirmation in vitro established that three CMV-associated chains were specific for CMV antigens. The authors excluded some V segments, including TRBV6-2 and TRBV6-3, as indistinguishable.

Notes on this clone: What it recognizes is unknown.

The sequenced sample was PBMCs. The receptor was derived from a man aged 18-30 years in good health and CMV-seronegative. The V gene is TRBV5-6, the J gene TRBJ1-5, with TRBD1 matching over 8 bases. CDR3 loop: CASNTGQGRRNQPQHF. CDR3 nucleotide sequence: TGTGCCAGCAACACAGGACAGGGCCGTCGAAATCAGCCCCAGCATTTT.